This passage covers 9 T cell receptor beta chains from one sample sequenced in a study of blood T cell repertoires in COVID-19. Assay used: immunoSEQ multiplex PCR; TCRdb lists only in-frame clones, some missing. The data show 35,000 to 45,000 clones, with about 88% seen just once and around 2.4% held by the top ten. The sample was peripheral blood. All receptors derive from a human donor in a cohort sampled during active COVID-19.

CDR3 bases: TGCGCCAGCAGCCAAGAGCAGGTCGGAACTAATGAAAAACTGTTTTTT. Translation gives CASSQEQVGTNEKLFF. The V call is TRBV4-1, the J call TRBJ1-4, with no clear D. The CDR3 contains 16 residues. CDR1 and CDR2 from the germline V gene are MGHRA and YSYEKL. V was pared by 0 bases and J by 1 base, with 9 bases between.

This clone turned up a few times. The chain links TRBV19 to TRBJ1-1; D ambiguous. The CDR3 runs 14 residues. From germline, CDR1 is LNHDA and CDR2 SQIVND (reference sequence). The V gene lost 6 bases and the J gene lost 0 bases, with 11 bases spanning the gap. CDR3 loop: CASRPAGMNTEAFF. CDR3 DNA: TGTGCCAGTAGACCCGCGGGGATGAACACTGAAGCTTTCTTT.

This clone was observed a handful of times. J is TRBJ1-2 and V is TRBV7-9, with TRBD1 matching 7 bases. Germline lookup yields CDR1 SEHNR and CDR2 FQNEAQ (reference sequence). This CDR3 comprises 14 residues. The ends lost 5 bases at V and 3 bases at J; junction bases unmatched: 6. CDR3 in DNA: TGTGCCAGCAGCACCCAGACAGGGTACTATGGCTACACCTTC. Amino acid sequence: CASSTQTGYYGYTF.

The chain recombines TRBV7-2 with TRBJ2-3; tentatively, D is TRBD2 (7 bases). V shed 5 bases and J shed 6 bases, with 18 bases lying between them. Germline assignment: CDR1 SGHTA and CDR2 FQGNSA. The CDR3 runs to 15 residues. The chain's CDR3 is CASSHRGAPPDTQYF. CDR3 DNA: TGTGCCAGCAGCCATCGGGGGGCCCCTCCGGATACGCAGTATTTT.

CDR3 nucleotide sequence: TGTGCCAGCAGGCAGACTAGAAACAATGAGCAGTTCTTC. As protein: CASRQTRNNEQFF. J is TRBJ2-1 and V is TRBV2, with D perhaps TRBD2 (6 bases). Germline CDR1 and CDR2: SNHLY and FYNNEI. CDR3 size: 13 residues. Trimming stripped 6 bases from V and 5 bases from J, with 11 bases between.

The J gene is TRBJ2-5, the V gene TRBV7-8; D perhaps matches TRBD1 (5 bases). Germline V gene sequence: CDR1 SGHVS, CDR2 FQNEAQ. Trimming took off 4 bases at V and 2 bases at J, with 14 bases between the two ends. There are 15 residues in the CDR3. The CDR3 nucleotides are TGTGCCAGCAGCTACAGGACGCTACTACAAGAGACCCAGTACTTC. Amino acid sequence: CASSYRTLLQETQYF.

Details on this clone: Mismatch with germline at one junction end may stem from a read error. The chain carries TRBV2 and TRBJ1-2, with TRBD1 matching 11 bases. CDR1 and CDR2 (germline): SNHLY, FYNNEI. The CDR3 is 14 amino acids. Here the CDR3 DNA reads TGTGCCAGCAGTGAAGGTTCCGGGACAGGGGGGTTCGCCTTC. It specifies CASSEGSGTGGFAF.

There are a few counts of this clone. V is TRBV21-1 and J is TRBJ1-6; the table calls TRBD1, which could not be checked here. TRBV21-1 is a pseudogene. This CDR3 is built from 20 residues. The CDR3 spells CASSKAGRDRATAYNSPLHF. The CDR3 region has the DNA TGTGCCAGCAGCAAAGCGGGTAGGGACAGGGCTACCGCCTATAATTCACCCCTCCACTTT.

CDR3 residues: CASNAGDNEQFF. In DNA form, the CDR3 reads TGTGCCAGTAATGCTGGAGACAATGAGCAGTTCTTC. This sequence joins TRBV19 and TRBJ2-1; D unresolved. CDR1 and CDR2 (germline): LNHDA, SQIVND (reference sequence). The CDR3 loop spans 12 amino acids. Trimming pared 7 bases from V and 5 bases from J, leaving 9 bases between. Combining the CDR3 with reference TRBV19 and TRBJ2-1 gives the whole variable domain DGGITQSPKYLFRKEGQNVTLSCEQNLNHDAMYWYRQDPGQGLRLIYYSQIVNDFQKGDIAEGYSVSREKKESFPLTVTSAQKNPTAFYLCASNAGDNEQFFGPGTRLTVL.